These T cell receptor beta chains were read from a single sample in a study of vaccination and CD4 T cells after COVID-19. For these receptors, no antigen is known. Using its own MiXCR run on the PCR reads, TCRdb lists one record per CDR3 protein. Of 7,500 or so distinct CDR3 sequences in the sample, under 25% were seen once. The sample comprised CD4+ T cells from blood, cultured in vitro. The receptors stem from a human donor in good health. The CDR3 runs from the conserved cysteine through the conserved F or W. D genes are given only for firm matches. A clone size is listed for some rows: how often the clone was seen (once, few, many), or a class if it is expanded.

d_call	v_call	j_call	clone_size	cdr3_nt	cdr3_aa
.	TRBV4-1	TRBJ1-5	.	TGCGCCAGCAGCCAAGAAGTTTCGGGGCAGCCCCAGCATTTT	CASSQEVSGQPQHF
.	TRBV12-3/TRBV12-4	TRBJ1-3	.	TGTGCCAGCAGCCATACAGGAAACACCATATATTTT	CASSHTGNTIYF
TRBD1	TRBV5-1	TRBJ1-1	few	TGCGCCAGCAGCTTACAGGGGAAGAGCACTGAAGCTTTCTTT	CASSLQGKSTEAFF
.	TRBV7-2	TRBJ1-2	.	TGTGCCAGCAGTAGCGGGGAAACATATGGCTACACCTTC	CASSSGETYGYTF
.	TRBV20-1	TRBJ1-2	.	TGCAGTGCCCCGACAGGTTCTTATGGCTACACCTTC	CSAPTGSYGYTF
.	TRBV3-1	TRBJ2-7	.	TGTGCCAGCAGCCAATTCCACGAGCAGTACTTC	CASSQFHEQYF
.	TRBV5-5	TRBJ1-1	.	TGTGCCAGCAGCTTGACGAGACAACCCAACACTGAAGCTTTCTTT	CASSLTRQPNTEAFF
.	TRBV29-1	TRBJ2-5	few	TGCAGCGTTAGGGGCAGGGTAGTGCAAGAGACCCAGTACTTC	CSVRGRVVQETQYF
TRBD1	TRBV6-1	TRBJ2-5	.	TGTGCCAGCAGTCGAGGGGGACAGGGTGAGACCCAGTACTTC	CASSRGGQGETQYF
.	TRBV29-1	TRBJ1-5	.	TGCAGCGTTCGGGGTGGTTCGGATCAGCCCCAGCATTTT	CSVRGGSDQPQHF
TRBD1	TRBV2	TRBJ1-1	.	TGTGCCAGCAAGGGACAGCAGTTCGGTGAAGCTTTCTTT	CASKGQQFGEAFF
.	TRBV10-3	TRBJ2-6	few	TGTGCCATCAGTGAGTCGACGGCAAGCTCTGGGGCCAACGTCCTGACTTTC	CAISESTASSGANVLTF
TRBD1	TRBV19	TRBJ2-2	.	TGTGCCAGTACCTCCCTCGGACAGGGGGGTCATAGCACCGGGGAGCTGTTTTTT	CASTSLGQGGHSTGELFF
.	TRBV7-6	TRBJ2-3	.	TGTGCCAGCAGCTCATATACCGGGGGGCTGGGAGATACGCAGTATTTT	CASSSYTGGLGDTQYF
TRBD1	TRBV20-1	TRBJ2-3	.	TGCAGTGCCCCCTGGGACAGGACGCAGTATTTT	CSAPWDRTQYF
TRBD1	TRBV27	TRBJ1-1	.	TGTGCCAGCAGTTCAGGGACAGTCACTGAAGCTTTCTTT	CASSSGTVTEAFF
.	TRBV7-9	TRBJ1-3	.	TGTGCCAGCAGTCCCGACATCTCTGGAAACACCATATATTTT	CASSPDISGNTIYF
.	TRBV2	TRBJ1-2	.	TGTGCCAGCACAGAAAACTATGGCTACACCTTC	CASTENYGYTF
.	TRBV5-4	TRBJ1-2	.	TGTGCCAGCAGCTTAGTCTTCGAGGGGAAAGACGGAAATGGCTACACCTTC	CASSLVFEGKDGNGYTF
TRBD1	TRBV12-3/TRBV12-4	TRBJ1-5	once	TGTGCCAGCAGGAGGGACAGGGGAAGCAATCAGCCCCAGCATTTT	CASRRDRGSNQPQHF
.	TRBV6-5	TRBJ2-1	.	TGTGCCAGCAGTTACGGAGGCCTCAACAATGAGCAGTTCTTC	CASSYGGLNNEQFF
.	TRBV21-1	TRBJ2-3	few	TGTGCCAGCAGCAAAGTAGTCAGTCGTAGCACAGATACGCAGTATTTT	CASSKVVSRSTDTQYF
TRBD1	TRBV27	TRBJ1-2	few	TGTGCCAGCAGCCCCACTAGGGGGACAGGGCAAGCTAACTATGGCTACACCTTC	CASSPTRGTGQANYGYTF
.	TRBV9	TRBJ1-1	few	TGTGCCAGCAGCGCAATCCATTCTGGTGAAGCTTTCTTT	CASSAIHSGEAFF
.	TRBV27	TRBJ2-3	.	TGTGCCAGCAGCCCATCCACATTTACAGATACGCAGTATTTT	CASSPSTFTDTQYF
TRBD1	TRBV27	TRBJ1-2	.	TGTGCCAGCTCCGGGGGGACAGTCTCTAACTATGGCTACACCTTC	CASSGGTVSNYGYTF
.	TRBV11-2	TRBJ2-3	few	TGTGCCAGCAGCTTAGTGCAGGGTGGCACAGATACGCAGTATTTT	CASSLVQGGTDTQYF
TRBD2	TRBV19	TRBJ2-2	.	TGTGCCAGTAGATCCCAGCGGGGGAGATCATTCACCGGGGAGCTGTTTTTT	CASRSQRGRSFTGELFF
TRBD1	TRBV5-1	TRBJ2-5	.	TGCGCCAGCAGCTTGGGACAGGGCCACCAAGAGACCCAGTACTTC	CASSLGQGHQETQYF
TRBD2	TRBV5-4	TRBJ2-2	once	TGTGCCAGCAGCTTCCCGGGACTAGCGAACACCGGGGAGCTGTTTTTT	CASSFPGLANTGELFF
.	TRBV18	TRBJ1-1	.	TGTGCCAGCTCACCACTTAGGGAATCTGAAGCTTTCTTT	CASSPLRESEAFF
.	TRBV16	TRBJ1-6	.	TGTGCCAGCAGCCAATATTCGCAGGGAGATTCACCCCTCCACTTT	CASSQYSQGDSPLHF
TRBD1	TRBV25-1	TRBJ1-1	.	TGTGCCAGCAACCCCCCCCCAGACAGGGATGCGAACACTGAAGCTTTCTTT	CASNPPPDRDANTEAFF
TRBD1	TRBV11-2	TRBJ2-7	.	TGTGCCAGCGAAGGACAGGGCCACGAGCAGTACTTC	CASEGQGHEQYF
.	TRBV7-8	TRBJ1-5	few	TGTGCCAGCAGCTTATGGTCGGACAGAAAACAGCCCCAGCATTTT	CASSLWSDRKQPQHF
.	TRBV6-1	TRBJ1-1	few	TGTGCCAGCAGCTCCCGGACGACATCGAACACTGAAGCTTTCTTT	CASSSRTTSNTEAFF
.	TRBV7-2	TRBJ1-6	.	TGTGCCAGCAGCCCACGGACAAGCTCCTATAATTCACCCCTCCACTTT	CASSPRTSSYNSPLHF
.	TRBV25-1	TRBJ2-3	few	TGTGCCAGCAGTATCACAGATACGCAGTATTTT	CASSITDTQYF
TRBD2	TRBV5-5	TRBJ2-5	.	TGTGCCAGCAGTCCGGGACTAGCGGGGTCAGAGACCCAGTACTTC	CASSPGLAGSETQYF
.	TRBV20-1	TRBJ2-5	.	TGCAGTGCTAGAGATCAAAATAGCGGTAGGGAGACCCAGTACTTC	CSARDQNSGRETQYF
.	TRBV6-1	TRBJ2-7	.	TGTGCCAGCAGTGTCCAGGACGGACTCTCCTACGAGCAGTACTTC	CASSVQDGLSYEQYF
.	TRBV7-2	TRBJ1-2	.	TGTGCCAGCAGCCCTACAGGGCCCGACTATGGCTACACCTTC	CASSPTGPDYGYTF
.	TRBV9	TRBJ1-2	.	TGTGCCAGCAGCGCAGGCCTGGGTCTCTATGGCTACACCTTC	CASSAGLGLYGYTF
TRBD1	TRBV7-3	TRBJ1-2	medium-sized	TGTGCCAGCAGCCCGGGACAGGGACTAGGCTACACCTTC	CASSPGQGLGYTF
.	TRBV20-1	TRBJ1-5	.	TGCAGTGCTAGAGTCCATGTCGATCAGCCCCAGCATTTT	CSARVHVDQPQHF
.	TRBV12-3/TRBV12-4	TRBJ1-2	.	TGTGCCAGCAGCATGGGTGGCGGTTGGACCTTC	CASSMGGGWTF
TRBD1	TRBV19	TRBJ1-5	.	TGTGCCAGTAGTGCTCGACAGGGTTCGAATCAGCCCCAGCATTTT	CASSARQGSNQPQHF
.	TRBV2	TRBJ1-3	.	TGTGCCAGCGAGGTGGCTAAGTTCTCTGGAAACACCATATATTTT	CASEVAKFSGNTIYF
.	TRBV9	TRBJ2-7	.	TGTGCCAGCAGCGTTTCCTGGACTGCGGGGGAGCAGTACTTC	CASSVSWTAGEQYF
TRBD1	TRBV20-1	TRBJ1-2	.	TGCAGTGCTAGTATTGGGACAGGGGGTTTGGGCTACACCTTC	CSASIGTGGLGYTF